A single sample gave rise to the 22 T cell receptor beta chains below, sequenced in a study of blood T cell repertoires in COVID-19. Sequencing was performed with immunoSEQ multiplex PCR; in TCRdb, only in-frame clones are kept and a portion is missing. This table holds approximately 60,000 clones, 80% to 90% found once. What was sequenced was peripheral blood. All receptors come from a man aged 55-75 years with active or convalescent COVID-19.

The chain links TRBV29-1 to TRBJ1-4; 9 bases are a match to TRBD1. Trimming took 6 bases from V and 1 from J; bases not matched to a gene: 6. This CDR3 is 15 amino acids long. From germline, CDR1 is SQVTM and CDR2 ANQGSEA. CDR3 residues: CSVARQGVTNEKLFF. CDR3 DNA sequence: TGCAGCGTGGCGAGACAGGGGGTAACTAATGAAAAACTGTTTTTT.

The genes are TRBV2 and TRBJ2-1, with 8 bases lining up with TRBD2. J was trimmed by 2 bases and V by 8 bases; bases with no gene match: 17. Germline CDR1 SNHLY, CDR2 FYNNEI. This CDR3 has 18 residues. Here the CDR3 DNA reads TGTGCCAGCCTATCGGGAGGGGGGGCCTCTGAGGCCTACAATGAGCAGTTCTTC. It is translated as CASLSGGGASEAYNEQFF. Looking up the rest from reference TRBV2 and TRBJ2-1 gives the full variable domain: EPEVTQTPSHQVTQMGQEVILRCVPISNHLYFYWYRQILGQKVEFLVSFYNNEISEKSEIFDDQFSVERPDGSNFTLKIRSTKLEDSAMYFCASLSGGGASEAYNEQFFGPGTRLTVL.

CDR3 in DNA: TGTGCCAGCGCCCGGGAAGGGCGCGGGGAGCTGTTTTTT. Translating gives CASAREGRGELFF. The chain uses TRBV2 and TRBJ2-2; D perhaps matches TRBD2 (5 bases). This CDR3 is built from 13 residues. V dropped 8 bases and J dropped 7 bases, with 14 bases sitting between them. Germline V gene sequence: CDR1 SNHLY, CDR2 FYNNEI.

The chain employs TRBV2 and TRBJ1-2; possible D gene TRBD1, 6 bases. Trimming removed 1 base at V and 7 bases at J, with 16 bases between. Germline V gives CDR1 SNHLY, CDR2 FYNNEI. The CDR3 contains 15 residues. CDR3 amino acids: CASSEDAQGLVGYTF. CDR3 DNA: TGTGCCAGCAGTGAAGACGCCCAGGGGTTGGTTGGCTACACCTTC.

The genes are TRBV6-4 and TRBJ1-1, with 7 bases fitting TRBD1. The CDR3 length is 14 residues. Germline loops: CDR1 MRHNA, CDR2 SNTAGT. J was trimmed by 2 bases and V by 2 bases; bases with no gene match: 2. The CDR3 region is CASSDGTENTEAFF. DNA for the CDR3: TGTGCCAGCAGTGACGGGACAGAAAACACTGAAGCTTTCTTT.

This sequence joins TRBV5-1 and TRBJ1-2; a weak D match, TRBD1 (5 bases). There are 13 residues in the CDR3. From germline, CDR1 is SGHRS and CDR2 YFSETQ. Trimming stripped 4 bases from V and 8 bases from J, with 15 bases between. CDR3: CASSLPAGKGYTF. The CDR3 nucleotides read TGCGCCAGCAGCCTCCCGGCAGGGAAGGGCTACACCTTC.

The genes are TRBV7-2 and TRBJ2-2; TRBD2 agrees at 7 bases. The CDR3 runs to 12 residues. Germline trimming cut 8 bases from V and 4 bases from J; bases unmatched to any gene: 1. Germline V gene sequence: CDR1 SGHTA, CDR2 FQGNSA. The CDR3 DNA sequence: TGTGCCAGCCCGGGGGGCACCGGGGAGCTGTTTTTT. This encodes CASPGGTGELFF.

V gene TRBV9 combines with J gene TRBJ1-1; no clear D. Germline V gene lookup returns CDR1 SGDLS and CDR2 YYNGEE. The CDR3 extends over 15 amino acids. V dropped 4 bases and J dropped 4 bases, with 17 bases sitting between them. CDR3 residues: CASSPPIGSGTEAFF. CDR3 nucleotides: TGTGCCAGCAGCCCCCCCATTGGAAGCGGCACTGAAGCTTTCTTT.

The chain carries TRBV7-8 and TRBJ1-5; tentatively, D is TRBD1 (6 bases). Looked up from germline, CDR1 is SGHVS and CDR2 is FQNEAQ. V was shortened by 5 bases and J by 3 bases, with 11 bases between the two germline ends. The length of the CDR3 is 14 residues. CDR3 amino acids: CASSVRDTNQPQHF. The CDR3 region has the DNA TGTGCCAGCAGCGTCCGGGACACCAATCAGCCCCAGCATTTT.

V usage is TRBV11-2 and J usage is TRBJ1-2; no clear D. The length of the CDR3 is 14 residues. Germline V gene lookup returns CDR1 SGHAT and CDR2 FQNNGV. Trimming pared 6 bases from V and 7 bases from J, leaving 18 bases between. The CDR3 reads CASRPPERRSGYTF. CDR3 in DNA: TGTGCCAGCAGGCCACCCGAGCGTCGGTCTGGCTACACCTTC.

This chain links TRBV29-1 with TRBJ1-5, with 8 bases fitting TRBD1. In germline, CDR1 is SQVTM, CDR2 ANQGSEA. V shed 6 bases and J 3 bases; nucleotides not matched to a gene: 4. This CDR3 is built from 13 residues. In nucleotides, the CDR3 is TGCAGCGTCCTGACAGGGGCCAATCAGCCCCAGCATTTT. Translating it yields CSVLTGANQPQHF.

This chain connects TRBV27 to TRBJ2-2; 12 nucleotides line up with TRBD2. Germline V CDR1 and CDR2: MNHEY, SMNVEV (reference sequence). This CDR3 region has 17 residues. J was trimmed by 8 bases and V by 0 bases; bases with no gene match: 7. The CDR3 coding sequence is TGTGCCAGCAGTTTATCGTCTAGCGGGAGGGCCGGAGGGGAGCTGTTTTTT. This translates into CASSLSSSGRAGGELFF.

This chain links TRBV28 with TRBJ1-5; unclear D gene. The CDR3 length is 14 residues. In germline, CDR1 is MDHEN, CDR2 SYDVKM. Between the trimmed V and J ends, which lost 2 bases and 4 bases, there was a span of 9 bases. The CDR3 DNA reads TGTGCCAGCAGTTTAGGGCTTAGTAATCAGCCCCAGCATTTT. Amino acid sequence: CASSLGLSNQPQHF.

The V gene is TRBV27, the J gene TRBJ1-1, with D perhaps TRBD1 (6 bases). Germline V gives CDR1 MNHEY, CDR2 SMNVEV (reference sequence). V gave up 0 bases and J gave up 0 bases, with 17 bases separating them. The CDR3 runs to 18 residues. The CDR3: CASSLSRGEKLMNTEAFF. CDR3 bases: TGTGCCAGCAGTTTATCCAGGGGCGAGAAACTCATGAACACTGAAGCTTTCTTT.

V gene TRBV7-9 combines with J gene TRBJ2-7; no clear D gene. V was trimmed by 8 bases and J by 6 bases, leaving 14 bases between them. The CDR3 runs to 12 residues. The germline CDR1 and CDR2 sequences are SEHNR and FQNEAQ (reference sequence). CDR3 bases: TGTGCCAGCGCCCCCCTATCTTCCGAGCAGTACTTC. Encoded protein: CASAPLSSEQYF.

The gene calls are TRBV5-5 and TRBJ2-7; 9 bases map to TRBD2. The V gene's germline CDR1 is SGHKS and CDR2 YYEKEE (reference sequence). V shed 5 bases, J shed 6 bases, and the junction held 12 bases outside the gene matches. The length of the CDR3 is 15 residues. The CDR3 DNA follows: TGTGCCAGCAGTTTAGCGGGAGACCCACGGGGCGAGCAGTACTTC. Translating it yields CASSLAGDPRGEQYF.

The rearrangement joins TRBV19 to TRBJ1-3, with D maybe TRBD1 (5 bases). This CDR3 has 15 residues. V was trimmed by 3 bases and J by 0 bases, leaving 9 bases between them. CDR1 LNHDA and CDR2 SQIVND come from the germline V gene (reference sequence). Here the CDR3 reads CASSMARVSGNTIYF. The CDR3 DNA reads as TGTGCCAGTAGTATGGCCAGGGTCTCTGGAAACACCATATATTTT.

The V and J genes are TRBV9 and TRBJ2-2, with TRBD2 as a possible D gene (5 bases). The V end lost 4 bases, the J end lost 3 bases, and 10 bases lay between the germline ends. CDR1 and CDR2 (germline): SGDLS, YYNGEE. CDR3 length: 14 amino acids. CDR3 coding DNA: TGTGCCAGCAGCCCCCGGGGTGACACCGGGGAGCTGTTTTTT. Protein product: CASSPRGDTGELFF.

The V and J genes are TRBV15 and TRBJ2-1, with D possibly being TRBD1 (6 bases). Trimming shortened V by 3 bases and J by 3 bases, and 18 bases separated the two germline ends. The CDR3 consists of 17 residues. From germline, CDR1 is LNHNV and CDR2 YYDKDF (reference sequence). The CDR3, as DNA: TGTGCCACCAGCAGGCTTCCCCCTACAGGGTACTACAATGAGCAGTTCTTC. Translated, it gives CATSRLPPTGYYNEQFF.

V and J are TRBV23-1 and TRBJ2-1, with D maybe TRBD1 (6 bases). TRBV23-1 is recorded as an ORF, its role being uncertain. Deletions cut 4 bases from V and 3 bases from J, with 19 bases between. The CDR3 runs 17 residues. CDR3 loop: CASSLWFPDSHYNEQFF. In DNA form, the CDR3 reads TGCGCCAGCAGTCTGTGGTTCCCGGACAGTCACTACAATGAGCAGTTCTTC.

This chain uses TRBV11-2 with TRBJ2-3; D perhaps matches TRBD1 (6 bases). This CDR3 is 15 amino acids long. The V and J ends lost 3 bases and 1 base respectively, with 11 bases between them. Germline CDR1 and CDR2: SGHAT and FQNNGV. CDR3 amino acids: CASSLRDKRTDTQYF. The CDR3, as DNA: TGTGCCAGCAGCTTGAGGGACAAGCGCACAGATACGCAGTATTTT. The variable domain in full, completed from reference TRBV11-2 and TRBJ2-3, reads EAGVAQSPRYKIIEKRQSVAFWCNPISGHATLYWYQQILGQGPKLLIQFQNNGVVDDSQLPKDRFSAERLKGVDSTLKIQPAKLEDSAVYLCASSLRDKRTDTQYFGPGTRLTVL.

CDR3 nucleotides: TGTGCCAGCAGGGTAGGGGGCGAGGATGGCTACACCTTC. Its translation is CASRVGGEDGYTF. The chain employs TRBV2 and TRBJ1-2; 7 bases agree with TRBD1. V shed 6 bases, J shed 6 bases, and the junction held 7 bases outside the gene matches. The CDR3 sequence is 13 residues long. Germline CDR1 is SNHLY and CDR2 is FYNNEI.